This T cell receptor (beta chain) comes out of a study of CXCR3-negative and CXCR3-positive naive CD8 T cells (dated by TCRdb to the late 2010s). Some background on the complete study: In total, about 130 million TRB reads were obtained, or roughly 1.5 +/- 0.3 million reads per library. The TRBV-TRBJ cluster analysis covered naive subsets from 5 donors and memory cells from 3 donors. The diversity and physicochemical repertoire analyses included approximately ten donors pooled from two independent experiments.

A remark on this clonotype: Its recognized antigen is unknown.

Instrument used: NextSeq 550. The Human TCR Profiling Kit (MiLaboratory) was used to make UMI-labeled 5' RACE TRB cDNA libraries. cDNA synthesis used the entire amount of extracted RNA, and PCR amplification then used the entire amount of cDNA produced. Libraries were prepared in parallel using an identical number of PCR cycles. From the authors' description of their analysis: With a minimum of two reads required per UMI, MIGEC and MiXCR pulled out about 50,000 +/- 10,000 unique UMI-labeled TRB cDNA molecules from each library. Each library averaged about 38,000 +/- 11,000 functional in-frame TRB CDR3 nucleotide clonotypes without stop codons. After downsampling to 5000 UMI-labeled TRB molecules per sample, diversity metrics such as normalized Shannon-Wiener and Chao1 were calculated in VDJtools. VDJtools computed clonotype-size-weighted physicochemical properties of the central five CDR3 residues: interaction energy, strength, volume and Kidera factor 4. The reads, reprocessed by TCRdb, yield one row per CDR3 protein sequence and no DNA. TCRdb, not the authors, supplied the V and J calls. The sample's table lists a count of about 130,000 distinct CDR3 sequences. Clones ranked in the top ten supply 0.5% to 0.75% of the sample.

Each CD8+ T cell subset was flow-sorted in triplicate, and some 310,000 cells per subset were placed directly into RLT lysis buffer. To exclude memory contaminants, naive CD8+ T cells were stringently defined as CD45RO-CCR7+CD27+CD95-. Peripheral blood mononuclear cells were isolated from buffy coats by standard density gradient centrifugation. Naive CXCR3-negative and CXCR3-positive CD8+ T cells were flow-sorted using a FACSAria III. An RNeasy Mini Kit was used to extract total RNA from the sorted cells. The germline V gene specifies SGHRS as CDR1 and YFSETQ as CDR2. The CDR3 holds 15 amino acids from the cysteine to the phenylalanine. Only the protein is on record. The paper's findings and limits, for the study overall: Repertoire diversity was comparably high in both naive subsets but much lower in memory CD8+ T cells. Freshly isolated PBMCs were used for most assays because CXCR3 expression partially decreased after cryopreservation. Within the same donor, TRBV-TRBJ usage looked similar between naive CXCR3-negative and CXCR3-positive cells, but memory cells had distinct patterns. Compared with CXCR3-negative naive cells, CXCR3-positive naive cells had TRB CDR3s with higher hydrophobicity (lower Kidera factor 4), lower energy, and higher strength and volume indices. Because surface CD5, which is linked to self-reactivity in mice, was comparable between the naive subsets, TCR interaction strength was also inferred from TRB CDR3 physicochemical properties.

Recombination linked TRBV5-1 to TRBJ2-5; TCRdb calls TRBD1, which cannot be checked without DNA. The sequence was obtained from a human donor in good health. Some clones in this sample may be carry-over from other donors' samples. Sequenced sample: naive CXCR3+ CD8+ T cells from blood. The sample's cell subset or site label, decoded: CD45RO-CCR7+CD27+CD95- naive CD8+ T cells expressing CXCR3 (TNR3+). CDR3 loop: CASSLQGRVQETQYF. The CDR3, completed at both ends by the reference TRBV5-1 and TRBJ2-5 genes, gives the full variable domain KAGVTQTPRYLIKTRGQQVTLSCSPISGHRSVSWYQQTPGQGLQFLFEYFSETQRNKGNFPGRFSGRQFSNSRSEMNVSTLELGDSALYLCASSLQGRVQETQYFGPGTRLLVL.